This TCR beta chain was identified in a study of neoadjuvant nivolumab and ipilimumab in lung cancer. Produced via immunoSEQ multiplex PCR; TCRdb's table is partial and in-frame only. In the table there are about 29,000 clones, 75% to 85% of which are singletons. The sequences come from tumor tissue, collected after neoadjuvant nivolumab, alone or with ipilimumab, at or shortly before surgery. The sequence derives from an adult with non-small cell lung cancer.

The CDR3 is CASSPYQGNQPQHF. For the CDR3, the DNA is TGTGCCAGCAGCCCCTATCAAGGCAATCAGCCCCAGCATTTT. This chain uses TRBV9 with TRBJ1-5; D not resolved. This CDR3 has 14 amino acids. Germline V gives CDR1 SGDLS, CDR2 YYNGEE. V lost 4 bases and J 2 bases, leaving 10 bases between the germline ends.